A single sample is the source of the 24 T cell receptor beta chains below, sequenced in a study of regulatory T cells in long-lasting Graves disease. TCR beta libraries were built with iRepertoire HTBI primers and Arm-PCR of CDR3 regions. TCRdb processed the multiplex PCR reads anew with MiXCR; each CDR3 protein has one entry. Among 400,000 to 550,000 distinct CDR3 sequences listed, about 15% were seen once. As to time point: newly diagnosed GD, antithyroid drugs for less than 3 months. PBMC RNA was the source of the TCR library. This sample was also put to use in a study of T cells in Graves' hyperthyroidism and ophthalmopathy.

This material consisted of peripheral blood mononuclear cells (PBMCs), taken at new diagnosis, from a patient treated with antithyroid drugs. The receptors originated from a woman aged 18-35 years with Graves disease.

This clonotype was recorded at least ten times. The chain uses TRBV28 and TRBJ2-1; 10 bases agree with TRBD1. Trimming at V came to 3 bases and at J to 3 bases, leaving 5 bases not matched to a gene. CDR3 length equals 16 residues. Germline assignment: CDR1 MDHEN and CDR2 SYDVKM. Here the CDR3 reads CASSFGRDRGYNEQFF. In DNA, the CDR3 is TGTGCCAGCAGTTTTGGGCGGGACAGGGGCTACAATGAGCAGTTCTTC. The complete variable domain, with remaining parts taken from reference TRBV28 and TRBJ2-1, reads DVKVTQSSRYLVKRTGEKVFLECVQDMDHENMFWYRQDPGLGLRLIYFSYDVKMKEKGDIPEGYSVSREKKERFSLILESASTNQTSMYLCASSFGRDRGYNEQFFGPGTRLTVL.

This clonotype was counted a few times. The rearrangement links TRBV5-1 to TRBJ1-2, with 9 nucleotides matching TRBD1. The CDR3 contains 15 residues. The V gene's germline CDR1 is SGHRS and CDR2 YFSETQ. V lost 4 bases and J lost 5; bases outside the gene matches: 9. The DNA of the CDR3 is TGCGCCAGCAGCGAGGACAGGGGTGCTCGGTATGGCTACACCTTC. Protein sequence: CASSEDRGARYGYTF.

In nucleotides, the CDR3 is TGTGCCAGCAGCTCATGGAAGGGGTTAGTTGGCTACACCTTC. Translating gives CASSSWKGLVGYTF. The chain links TRBV7-2 to TRBJ1-2, with D maybe TRBD1 (5 bases). The CDR3 spans 14 residues. Germline V gene lookup returns CDR1 SGHTA and CDR2 FQGNSA. V dropped 4 bases and J dropped 7 bases, with 16 bases sitting between them.

At least ten counts were recorded for this clonotype. The V and J genes are TRBV11-2 and TRBJ1-4; possible D gene TRBD1, 5 bases. The V gene lost 7 bases and the J gene lost 7 bases, with 16 bases spanning the gap. The CDR3 is 14 residues long. Germline V CDR1 and CDR2: SGHAT, FQNNGV. The CDR3 reads CASTYYRDPEKLFF. The CDR3 nucleotides read TGTGCCAGCACCTACTACCGGGACCCTGAAAAACTGTTTTTT.

In its sample, this clonotype was seen many times. The rearrangement joins TRBV2 to TRBJ1-3; unclear D gene. Looked up from germline, CDR1 is SNHLY and CDR2 is FYNNEI. Deletions cut 3 bases from V and 2 bases from J, with 11 bases between. The CDR3 is 15 residues long. The CDR3 region has the DNA TGTGCCAGCAGTGAGGTGCGGGGTACTGGAAACACCATATATTTT. Protein sequence: CASSEVRGTGNTIYF.

With respect to this clonotype: With only one base between it and a far larger clone, this is likely a read error. The chain employs TRBV7-2 and TRBJ2-3; D is perhaps TRBD1 (5 bases). Gene TRBJ1-1 matches the end of the DNA better, so the J call may be wrong. CDR3 length equals 14 residues. Germline V lookup: CDR1 SGHTA, CDR2 FQGNSA. CDR3 bases: TGTGCCAGCAGCCAGGGACTGGGATACACTGAAGCTTTCTTT. This encodes CASSQGLGYTEAFF.

In its sample, this clonotype was seen a few times. The chain has TRBV10-2 and TRBJ2-3; D uncertain. V was shortened by 3 bases and J by 8 bases, with 9 bases between the two germline ends. The CDR3 totals 12 residues. CDR1 and CDR2 from the germline V gene are WSHSY and SAAADI. In nucleotides, the CDR3 is TGCGCCAGCAGTGAAGGAGCCCCTACGCAGTATTTT. It yields the protein CASSEGAPTQYF.

In its sample, this clonotype was seen a few times. This chain connects TRBV7-9 to TRBJ1-2, with no clear D. This CDR3 is 14 amino acids long. Germline CDR1 and CDR2: SEHNR and FQNEAQ (reference sequence). Trimming pared 2 bases from V and 4 bases from J, leaving 11 bases between. CDR3 sequence reads: CASSLTEDSYGYTF. As DNA, the CDR3 is TGTGCCAGCAGCTTAACCGAGGATAGCTATGGCTACACCTTC. The entire variable domain, with the rest obtained from reference TRBV7-9 and TRBJ1-2, is as follows: DTGVSQNPRHKITKRGQNVTFRCDPISEHNRLYWYRQTLGQGPEFLTYFQNEAQLEKSRLLSDRFSAERPKGSFSTLEIQRTEQGDSAMYLCASSLTEDSYGYTFGSGTRLTVV.

The table lists this clonotype with many counts. This rearrangement joins TRBV7-2 to TRBJ2-7; D is ambiguous. The V end was cut by 7 bases, the J end by 2 bases, with 6 bases between. CDR1 and CDR2 (germline): SGHTA, FQGNSA. The CDR3 covers 11 residues. For the CDR3, the DNA is TGTGCCAGCACCCTAACCTACGAGCAGTACTTC. This sequence encodes CASTLTYEQYF.

This clonotype was counted ten times or more. The rearrangement links TRBV5-4 to TRBJ2-7; TRBD2 matches 9 bases. Germline-derived CDR1 and CDR2 are SGHNT and YYREEE (reference sequence). The CDR3 covers 15 residues. V gave up 0 bases and J gave up 0 bases; unmatched junction bases: 1. CDR3: CASSLELAGSYEQYF. The CDR3, as DNA: TGTGCCAGCAGCTTGGAACTAGCGGGCTCCTACGAGCAGTACTTC.

A remark on this clonotype: A much larger clone is a single base away; this may be a read error. The chain uses TRBV7-9 and TRBJ1-2; D is ambiguous. The CDR3 contains 12 residues. Trimming pared 2 bases from V and 7 bases from J, leaving 8 bases between. Germline V gives CDR1 SEHNR, CDR2 FQNEAQ (reference sequence). The CDR3 here is CASSLPRFGYTF. CDR3 bases: TGTGCCAGCAGCTTACCGAGGTTTGGCTACACCTTC.

This clonotype was seen repeatedly, ten times or more. V usage is TRBV30 and J usage is TRBJ2-5; 8 positions agree with TRBD2. In germline, CDR1 is GTSNPN, CDR2 SVGIG (reference sequence). This CDR3 contains 13 residues. J gave up 5 bases and V 4 bases, and 6 bases lay outside the gene matches. CDR3: CAWTSGSSETQYF. CDR3 DNA: TGTGCCTGGACTAGCGGGTCGTCGGAGACCCAGTACTTC.

Of note for this clonotype: It is likely a read error: a sequence one base away is far more abundant. The chain recombines TRBV12-3 or TRBV12-4 with TRBJ2-1, with D tentatively TRBD1 (6 bases). The CDR3 has 14 amino acids. The V end lost 5 bases, the J end lost 10 bases, and 18 bases lay between the germline ends. CDR3 region: CASSPQGRTYEQFF. CDR3 sequence (DNA): TGTGCCAGCAGTCCACAGGGAAGGACCTACGAGCAGTTCTTC.

This clonotype was recorded many times. The chain combines TRBV30 with TRBJ1-2; D is undetermined. CDR1 and CDR2 from the germline V gene are GTSNPN and SVGIG (reference sequence). There are 13 residues in the CDR3. Trimming left V 1 base short and J 5 bases short, with 11 bases between. CDR3 coding DNA: TGTGCCTGGAGTGACCTACAGAGTTATGGCTACACCTTC. Translated, it gives CAWSDLQSYGYTF.

The genes are TRBV19 and TRBJ1-1; D is perhaps TRBD1 (6 bases). Germline CDR1 LNHDA, CDR2 SQIVND (reference sequence). With 1 base removed from V and 1 base from J, the gap between germline ends came to 19 bases. The CDR3 totals 18 residues. DNA of the CDR3: TGTGCCAGTAGTATAGGCGAATACCAGGGGAGGGAGAACACTGAAGCTTTCTTT. It translates to CASSIGEYQGRENTEAFF.

This clonotype appeared many times. J is TRBJ2-7 and V is TRBV15; D gene ambiguous. Deletions cut 0 bases from V and 4 bases from J, with 13 bases between. Germline loops: CDR1 LNHNV, CDR2 YYDKDF (reference sequence). CDR3 length: 15 residues. CDR3: CATSRDPAGMYEQYF. The DNA of the CDR3 is TGTGCCACCAGCAGAGATCCCGCCGGAATGTACGAGCAGTACTTC.

This clonotype was observed many times. The chain combines TRBV30 with TRBJ1-1; a weak D match, TRBD1 (5 bases). Germline CDR1 GTSNPN, CDR2 SVGIG (reference sequence). There are 13 residues in the CDR3. V was cut by 8 bases and J by 3 bases, with 16 bases left in between. The CDR3 DNA follows: TGTGCCGTTTCCGTTCAGGGAGACACTGAAGCTTTCTTT. Protein product: CAVSVQGDTEAFF.

This clonotype was observed many times. This CDR3 reads CSASTQHLVLTF. CDR3 bases: TGCAGTGCTAGTACGCAGCATCTTGTCCTGACTTTC. The rearrangement joins TRBV20-1 to TRBJ2-6; D gene unclear. This CDR3 has 12 amino acids. In germline, CDR1 is DFQATT, CDR2 SNEGSKA (reference sequence). Trimming took off 3 bases at V and 13 bases at J, with 13 bases between the two ends.

About this clonotype itself: Just one base apart from a much larger clone, this may be a read error. The rearrangement uses TRBV2 and TRBJ1-2; D remains unclear. The CDR3 runs 13 residues. Germline values: CDR1 SNHLY, CDR2 FYNNEI. V lost 4 bases to trimming and J lost 8 bases, with 14 bases between them. The chain's CDR3 is CASSGARESGYTF. The CDR3 DNA sequence: TGTGCCAGCAGTGGAGCGAGGGAGTCGGGCTACACCTTC.

This clonotype was seen ten or more times. J is TRBJ2-7 and V is TRBV6-1; D may correspond to TRBD1 or TRBD2 (6 bases each). V gave up 7 bases and J gave up 2 bases, with 12 bases separating them. The CDR3 has 13 amino acids. Germline loops: CDR1 MNHNS, CDR2 SASEGT. CDR3 loop: CASTAGHTYEQYF. The CDR3 DNA follows: TGTGCCAGCACCGCGGGACATACCTACGAGCAGTACTTC.

There are many counts of this clonotype. The chain joins TRBV10-3 to TRBJ1-1; D is perhaps TRBD1 (5 bases). Trimming shortened V by 10 bases and J by 4 bases, and 10 bases separated the two germline ends. This CDR3 comprises 11 residues. CDR1 is ENHRY and CDR2 is SYGVKD in the germline V gene. CDR3 protein: CATSGGTEAFF. The CDR3 nucleotides read TGTGCCACCTCGGGGGGCACTGAAGCTTTCTTT.

This clonotype showed up many times. The rearrangement joins TRBV12-3 or TRBV12-4 to TRBJ2-3; unclear D gene. The CDR3 covers 14 residues. V gave up 7 bases and J gave up 2 bases, with 13 bases separating them. The CDR3 DNA follows: TGTGCCAGCATCCGTTCCCCATACACAGATACGCAGTATTTT. This translates into CASIRSPYTDTQYF.

This clonotype was detected many times. This chain uses TRBV5-1 with TRBJ2-7; D may be TRBD2 (6 bases). Per the germline V gene, CDR1 is SGHRS and CDR2 is YFSETQ. CDR3 size: 15 residues. The V end was cut by 0 bases, the J end by 1 base, with 11 bases between. CDR3 loop: CASSLDRGISYEQYF. The CDR3, as DNA: TGCGCCAGCAGCTTGGATCGGGGGATATCCTACGAGCAGTACTTC.

This clonotype was detected ten times or more. The chain recombines TRBV7-8 with TRBJ2-7, with a possible D match to TRBD1 (5 bases). Germline V lookup: CDR1 SGHVS, CDR2 FQNEAQ. This CDR3 is 16 amino acids long. V was cut by 5 bases and J by 1 base, with 18 bases left in between. The DNA of the CDR3 is TGTGCCAGCAGCATCCGGGCAGGGCAGGAATCCTACGAGCAGTACTTC. Residues: CASSIRAGQESYEQYF.